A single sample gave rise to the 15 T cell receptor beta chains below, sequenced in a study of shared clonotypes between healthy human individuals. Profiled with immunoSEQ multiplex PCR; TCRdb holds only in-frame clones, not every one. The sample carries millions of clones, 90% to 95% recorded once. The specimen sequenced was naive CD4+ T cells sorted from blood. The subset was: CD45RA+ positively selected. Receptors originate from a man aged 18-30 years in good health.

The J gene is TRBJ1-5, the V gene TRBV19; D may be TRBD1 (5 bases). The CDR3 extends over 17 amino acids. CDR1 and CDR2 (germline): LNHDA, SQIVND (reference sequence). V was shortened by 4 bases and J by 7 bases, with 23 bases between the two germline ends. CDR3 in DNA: TGTGCCAGTAGTACGACCCAGATCGGGGGAAAGGGCCAGCCCCAGCATTTT. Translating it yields CASSTTQIGGKGQPQHF.

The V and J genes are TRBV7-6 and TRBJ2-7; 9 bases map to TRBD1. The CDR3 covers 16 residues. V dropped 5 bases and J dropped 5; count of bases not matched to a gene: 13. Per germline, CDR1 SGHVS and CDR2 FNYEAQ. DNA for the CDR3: TGTGCCAGCAGCCCTCGTACAGGGGGCGCAAGGAACGAGCAGTACTTC. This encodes CASSPRTGGARNEQYF.

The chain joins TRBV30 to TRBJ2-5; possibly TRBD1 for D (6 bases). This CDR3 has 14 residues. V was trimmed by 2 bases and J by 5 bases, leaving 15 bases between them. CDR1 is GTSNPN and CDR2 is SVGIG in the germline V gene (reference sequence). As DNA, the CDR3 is TGTGCCTGGAGTTCAGGGGCCAGCAGGGAGACCCAGTACTTC. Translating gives CAWSSGASRETQYF. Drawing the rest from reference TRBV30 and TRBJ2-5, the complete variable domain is SQTIHQWPATLVQPVGSPLSLECTVEGTSNPNLYWYRQAAGRGLQLLFYSVGIGQISSEVPQNLSASRPQDRQFILSSKKLLLSDSGFYLCAWSSGASRETQYFGPGTRLLVL.

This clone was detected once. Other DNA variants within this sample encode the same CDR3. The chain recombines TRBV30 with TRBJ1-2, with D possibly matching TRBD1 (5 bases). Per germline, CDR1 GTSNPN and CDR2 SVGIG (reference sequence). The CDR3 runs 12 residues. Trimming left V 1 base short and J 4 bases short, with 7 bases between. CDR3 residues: CAWSEGLYGYTF. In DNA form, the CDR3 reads TGTGCCTGGAGTGAGGGGCTCTATGGCTACACCTTC.

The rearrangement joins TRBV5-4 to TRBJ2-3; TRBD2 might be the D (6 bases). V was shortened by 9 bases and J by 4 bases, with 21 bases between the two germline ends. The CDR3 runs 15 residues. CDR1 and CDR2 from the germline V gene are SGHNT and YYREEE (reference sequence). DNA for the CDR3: TGTGCCACCACAACCTCGGGGGAATGGGCAGATACGCAGTATTTT. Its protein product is CATTTSGEWADTQYF.

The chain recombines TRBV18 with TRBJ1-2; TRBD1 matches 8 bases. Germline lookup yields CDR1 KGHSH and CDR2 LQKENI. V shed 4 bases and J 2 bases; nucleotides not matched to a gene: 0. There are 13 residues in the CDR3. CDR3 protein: CASSRTGNYGYTF. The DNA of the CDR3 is TGTGCCAGCTCACGGACAGGGAACTATGGCTACACCTTC.

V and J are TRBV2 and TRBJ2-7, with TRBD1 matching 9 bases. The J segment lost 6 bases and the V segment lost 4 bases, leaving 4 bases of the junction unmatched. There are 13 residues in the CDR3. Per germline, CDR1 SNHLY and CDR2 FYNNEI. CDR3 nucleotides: TGTGCCAGCAGTGTCGGGACAGGGTCCGAGCAGTACTTC. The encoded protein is CASSVGTGSEQYF.

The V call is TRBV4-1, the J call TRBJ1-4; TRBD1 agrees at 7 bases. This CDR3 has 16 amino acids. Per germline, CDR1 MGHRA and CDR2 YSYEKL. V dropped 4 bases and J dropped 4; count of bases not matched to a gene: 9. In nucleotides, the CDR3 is TGCGCCAGCAGCCGCGAACCCAGGGGGTATAATGAAAAACTGTTTTTT. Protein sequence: CASSREPRGYNEKLFF.

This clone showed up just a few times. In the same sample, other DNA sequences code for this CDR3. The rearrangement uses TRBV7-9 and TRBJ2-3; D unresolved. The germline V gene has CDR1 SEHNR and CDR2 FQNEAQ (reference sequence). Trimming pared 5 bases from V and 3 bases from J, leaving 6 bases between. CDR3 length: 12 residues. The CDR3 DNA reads TGTGCCAGCAGCCCCCGGACAGATACGCAGTATTTT. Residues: CASSPRTDTQYF.

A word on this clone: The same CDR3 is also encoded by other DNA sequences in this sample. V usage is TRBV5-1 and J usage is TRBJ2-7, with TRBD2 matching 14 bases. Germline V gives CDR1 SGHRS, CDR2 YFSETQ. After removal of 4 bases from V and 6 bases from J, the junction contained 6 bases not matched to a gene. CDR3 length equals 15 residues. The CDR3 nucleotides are TGCGCCAGCAGCCTGGGACTAGCGGGAGAGGGCGAGCAGTACTTC. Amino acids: CASSLGLAGEGEQYF.

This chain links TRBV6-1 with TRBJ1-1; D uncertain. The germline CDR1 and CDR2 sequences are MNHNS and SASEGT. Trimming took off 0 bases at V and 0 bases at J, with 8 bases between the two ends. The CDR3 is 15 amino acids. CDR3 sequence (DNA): TGTGCCAGCAGTGAAGCGCTTCGACTGAACACTGAAGCTTTCTTT. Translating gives CASSEALRLNTEAFF.

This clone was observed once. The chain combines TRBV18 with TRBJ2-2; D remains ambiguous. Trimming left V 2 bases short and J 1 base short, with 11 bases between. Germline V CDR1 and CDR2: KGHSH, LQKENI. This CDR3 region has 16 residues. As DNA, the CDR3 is TGTGCCAGCTCACCAGCGACGCGGCAGAACACCGGGGAGCTGTTTTTT. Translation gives CASSPATRQNTGELFF.

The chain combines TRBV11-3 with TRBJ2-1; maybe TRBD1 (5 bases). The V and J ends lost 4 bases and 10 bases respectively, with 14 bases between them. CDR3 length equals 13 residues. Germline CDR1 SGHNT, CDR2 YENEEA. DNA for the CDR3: TGTGCCAGCAGCTACGGATGGGGCAAGGAGCAGTTCTTC. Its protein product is CASSYGWGKEQFF. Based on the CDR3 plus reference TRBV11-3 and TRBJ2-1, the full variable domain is EAGVVQSPRYKIIEKKQPVAFWCNPISGHNTLYWYLQNLGQGPELLIRYENEEAVDDSQLPKDRFSAERLKGVDSTLKIQPAELGDSAVYLCASSYGWGKEQFFGPGTRLTVL.

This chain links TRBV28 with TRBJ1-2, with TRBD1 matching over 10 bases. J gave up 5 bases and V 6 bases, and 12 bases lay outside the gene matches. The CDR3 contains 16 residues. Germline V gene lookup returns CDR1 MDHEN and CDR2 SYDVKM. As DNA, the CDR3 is TGTGCCAGCAGCCAGTCCGGGACAGGGGATTTATATGGCTACACCTTC. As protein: CASSQSGTGDLYGYTF.

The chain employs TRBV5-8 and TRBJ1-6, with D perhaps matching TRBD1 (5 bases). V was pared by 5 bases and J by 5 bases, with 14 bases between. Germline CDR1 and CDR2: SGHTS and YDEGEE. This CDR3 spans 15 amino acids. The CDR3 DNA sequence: TGTGCCAGCAGGCCCGGGACTGGACATAATTCACCCCTCCACTTT. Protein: CASRPGTGHNSPLHF.